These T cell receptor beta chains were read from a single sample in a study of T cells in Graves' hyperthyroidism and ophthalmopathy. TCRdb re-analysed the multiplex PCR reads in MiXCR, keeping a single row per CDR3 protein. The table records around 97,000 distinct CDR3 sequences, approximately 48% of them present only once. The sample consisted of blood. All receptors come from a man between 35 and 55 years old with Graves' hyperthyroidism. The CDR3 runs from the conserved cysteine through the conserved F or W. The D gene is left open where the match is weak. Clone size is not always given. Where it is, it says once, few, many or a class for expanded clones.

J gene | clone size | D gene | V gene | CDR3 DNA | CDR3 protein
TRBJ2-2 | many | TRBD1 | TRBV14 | TGTGCCAGCAGGGAAGACACAGGGGGTCTGACCGGGGAGCTGTTTTTT | CASREDTGGLTGELFF
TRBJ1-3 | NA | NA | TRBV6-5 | TGTGCCAGCAGTTACGGGAGCGGGAGAAACACCATATATTTT | CASSYGSGRNTIYF
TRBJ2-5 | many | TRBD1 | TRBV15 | TGTGCCACCAGCATAGACAGGGTTGAGACCCAGTACTTC | CATSIDRVETQYF
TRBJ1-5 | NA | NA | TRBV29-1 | TGCAGCTTAGGAGGGGGGAACTCTAATCAGCCCCAGCATTTT | CSLGGGNSNQPQHF
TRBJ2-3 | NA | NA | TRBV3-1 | TGTGCCAGCGGCCCCCGTAGTACAGATACGCAGTATTTT | CASGPRSTDTQYF
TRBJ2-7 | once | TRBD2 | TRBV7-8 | TGTGCCAGCAGCCTGACCGGACTAGCGGGAGCCCACGAGCAGTACTTC | CASSLTGLAGAHEQYF
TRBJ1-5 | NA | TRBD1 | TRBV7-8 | TGTGCCAGCAGCTCCCGGGAGGACAGGTCCTACGAGCATTTT | CASSSREDRSYEHF
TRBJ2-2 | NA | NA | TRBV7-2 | TGTGCCAGCAGCGCGACACTTGGAAACACCGGGGAGCTGTTTTTT | CASSATLGNTGELFF
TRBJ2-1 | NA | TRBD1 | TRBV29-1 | TGCAGCGTTTCATCGACAGGGGGCTACAATGAGCAGTTCTTC | CSVSSTGGYNEQFF
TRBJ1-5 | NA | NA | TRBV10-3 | TGTGCCATCAGTCCAGGGTATCAGCCCCAGCATTTT | CAISPGYQPQHF
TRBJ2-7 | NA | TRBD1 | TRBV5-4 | TGTGCCAGCAGGGGGGGGACAGGGTACTACGAGCAGTACTTC | CASRGGTGYYEQYF
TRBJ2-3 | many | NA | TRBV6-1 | TGTGCCAGTGGGGACTCTAGCACAGATACGCAGTATTTT | CASGDSSTDTQYF
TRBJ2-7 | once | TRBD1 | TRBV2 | TGTGCCAGCGCCTTCCGGGGACAGGGGGAGCAGTACTTC | CASAFRGQGEQYF
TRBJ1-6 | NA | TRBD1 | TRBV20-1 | TGCAGTGCTAGGGGGACAGGGAAGCGACTCTCACCCCTCCACTTT | CSARGTGKRLSPLHF
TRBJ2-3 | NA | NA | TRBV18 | TGTGCCAGCTCCTCCCAGGCCACGGGATCCACAGATACGCAGTATTTT | CASSSQATGSTDTQYF
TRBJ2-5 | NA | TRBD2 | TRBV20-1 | TGCAGTGCTAGTGGTAGCGGGGGGGGCCAAGAGACCCAGTACTTC | CSASGSGGGQETQYF
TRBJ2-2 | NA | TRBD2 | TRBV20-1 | TGCAGTGCTAGGTTAGCGGGAGGGCCGCTCGGGGAGCTGTTTTTT | CSARLAGGPLGELFF
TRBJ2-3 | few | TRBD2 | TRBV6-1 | TGTGCCAGCAGTGAACTACCCCCCCTAGCGGGAGGGGCAGATACGCAGTATTTT | CASSELPPLAGGADTQYF
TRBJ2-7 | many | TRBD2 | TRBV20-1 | TGCAGTGCCCCGGGCCCGGGACTAGCGGGAGGAAGGGAGCAGTACTTC | CSAPGPGLAGGREQYF
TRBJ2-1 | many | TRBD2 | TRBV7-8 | TGTGCCAGCAGCTCTCGGGAGGTAGGCTACAATGAGCAGTTCTTC | CASSSREVGYNEQFF
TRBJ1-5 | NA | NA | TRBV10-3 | TGTGCCAGCAGTGAAGGGACGGGTTATAGCGATCAGCCCCAGCATTTT | CASSEGTGYSDQPQHF
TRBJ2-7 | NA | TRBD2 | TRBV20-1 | TGCAGTGCCCCGACCGGGGGGGCTAGCGGGTGGAACTCCTACGAGCAGTACTTC | CSAPTGGASGWNSYEQYF
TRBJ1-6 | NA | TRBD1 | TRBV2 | TGTGCCAGCAGTACAGGGGTGGGCGGCTCCTATAATTCACCCCTCCACTTT | CASSTGVGGSYNSPLHF
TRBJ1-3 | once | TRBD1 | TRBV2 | TGTGCCAGCAGCGGACAGGGATTGGTTGGAAACACCATATATTTT | CASSGQGLVGNTIYF
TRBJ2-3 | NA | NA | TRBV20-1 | TGCAGTGCCCCGGGGATAGACGCCTACAATGAGCAGTATTTT | CSAPGIDAYNEQYF
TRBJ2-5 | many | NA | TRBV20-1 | TGCAGTGCTAGTCCAAATTGGGGACAGGGGACTAGCTTAGTAGAGACCCAGTACTTC | CSASPNWGQGTSLVETQYF
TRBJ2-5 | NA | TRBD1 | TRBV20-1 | TGCAGTGCTAGAAGTCGACAGGGGGTTGGGGAGACCCAGTACTTC | CSARSRQGVGETQYF
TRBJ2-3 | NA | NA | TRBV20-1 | TGCAGTGCTAGTGCAGCGCCCTACAATGAGCAGTATTTT | CSASAAPYNEQYF
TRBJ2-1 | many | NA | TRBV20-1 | TGCAGTGCCCAAGGGAGTCGTAATGAGCAGTTCTTC | CSAQGSRNEQFF
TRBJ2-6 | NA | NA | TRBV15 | NA | CATSIYLCSARTGAAGANVLTF
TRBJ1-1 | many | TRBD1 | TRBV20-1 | TGCAGTGCCCCATCAGACAGGGTCGGGACTGAAGCTTTCTTT | CSAPSDRVGTEAFF
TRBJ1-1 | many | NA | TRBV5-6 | TGTGCCAGCAGCCCACGGCAGGGTTGGACTGAAGCTTTCTTT | CASSPRQGWTEAFF
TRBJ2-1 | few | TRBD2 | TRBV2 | TGTGCCAGCTCACCACCAGGCGCGGGAGGCATCAATGAGCAGTTCTTC | CASSPPGAGGINEQFF
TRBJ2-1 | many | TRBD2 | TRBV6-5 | TGTGCCAGCAGTTACACGACTAGCGGAAGGGATGAGCAGTTCTTC | CASSYTTSGRDEQFF
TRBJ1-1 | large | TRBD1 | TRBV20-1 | TGCAGTGCTAGGGGGACAGGGTTGGGGACTGAAGCTTTCTTT | CSARGTGLGTEAFF
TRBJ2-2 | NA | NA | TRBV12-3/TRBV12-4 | TGTGCCAGCAGTTTAGGGTTTGCAGGGTCCGGGGAGCTGTTTTTT | CASSLGFAGSGELFF
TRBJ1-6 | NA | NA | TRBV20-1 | TGCAGTGCTCTACGGAGCGGGCCTAGCTCACCCCTCCACTTT | CSALRSGPSSPLHF
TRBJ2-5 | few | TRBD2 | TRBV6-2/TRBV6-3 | TGTGCCAGCAGTTACGGGGGGGGACTAGCGGAAGAGACCCAGTACTTC | CASSYGGGLAEETQYF
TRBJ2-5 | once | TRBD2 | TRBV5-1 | TGCGCCAGCAGCCTCCCGACGGGGGAGGGGGAGACCCAGTACTTC | CASSLPTGEGETQYF
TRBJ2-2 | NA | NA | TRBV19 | TGTGCCAGTAGTATTAGGGGGGGGAACACCGGGGAGCTGTTTTTT | CASSIRGGNTGELFF
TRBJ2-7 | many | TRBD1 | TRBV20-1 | TGCAGTGCTAGTGCAGGGGGCGCGGTTTACGAGCAGTACTTC | CSASAGGAVYEQYF
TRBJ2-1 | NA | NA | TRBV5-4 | TGTGCCAGCAGCTCTAGCGCCCCGGGGGAGCAGTTCTTC | CASSSSAPGEQFF
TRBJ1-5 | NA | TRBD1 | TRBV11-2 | TGTGCCAGCAGCTTAGTGGGGACAGATCAGCCCCAGCATTTT | CASSLVGTDQPQHF
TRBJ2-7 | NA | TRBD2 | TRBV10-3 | TGTGCCAGCAGTATCCGGGGCAGCGGGAGGGCCTACGAGCAGTACTTC | CASSIRGSGRAYEQYF